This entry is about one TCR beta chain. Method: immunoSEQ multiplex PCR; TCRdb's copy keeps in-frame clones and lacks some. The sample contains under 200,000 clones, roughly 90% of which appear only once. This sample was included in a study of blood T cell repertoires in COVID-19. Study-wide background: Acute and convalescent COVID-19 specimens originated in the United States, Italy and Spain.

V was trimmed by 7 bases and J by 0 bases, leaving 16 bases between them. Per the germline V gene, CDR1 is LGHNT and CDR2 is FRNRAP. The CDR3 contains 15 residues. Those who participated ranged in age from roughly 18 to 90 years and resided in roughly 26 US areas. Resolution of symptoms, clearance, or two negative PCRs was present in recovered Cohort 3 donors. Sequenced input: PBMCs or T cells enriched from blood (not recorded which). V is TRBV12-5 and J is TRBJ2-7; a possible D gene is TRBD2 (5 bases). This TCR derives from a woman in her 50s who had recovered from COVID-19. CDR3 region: CASDKKDGISYEQYF. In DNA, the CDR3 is TGTGCTAGTGATAAGAAGGACGGGATCTCCTACGAGCAGTACTTC.